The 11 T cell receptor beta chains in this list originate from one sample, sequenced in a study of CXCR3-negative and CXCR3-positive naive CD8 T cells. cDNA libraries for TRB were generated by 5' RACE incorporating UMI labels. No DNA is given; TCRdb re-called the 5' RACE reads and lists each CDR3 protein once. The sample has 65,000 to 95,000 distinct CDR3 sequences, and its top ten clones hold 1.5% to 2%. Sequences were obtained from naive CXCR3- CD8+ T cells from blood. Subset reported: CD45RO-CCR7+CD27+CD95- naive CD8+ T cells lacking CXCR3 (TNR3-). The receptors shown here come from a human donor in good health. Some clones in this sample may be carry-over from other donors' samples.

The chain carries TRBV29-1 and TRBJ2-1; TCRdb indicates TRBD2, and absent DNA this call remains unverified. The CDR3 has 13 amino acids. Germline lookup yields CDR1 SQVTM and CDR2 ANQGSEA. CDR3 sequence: CSLRQSLDNEQFF.

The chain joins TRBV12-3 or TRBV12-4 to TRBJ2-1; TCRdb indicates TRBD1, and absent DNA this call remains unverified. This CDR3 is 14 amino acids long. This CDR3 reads CASSSAGERARGFF.

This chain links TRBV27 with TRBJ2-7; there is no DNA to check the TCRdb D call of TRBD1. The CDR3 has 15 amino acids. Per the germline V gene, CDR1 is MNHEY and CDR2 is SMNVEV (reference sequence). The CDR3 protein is CASSLSPGGGHEQYF.

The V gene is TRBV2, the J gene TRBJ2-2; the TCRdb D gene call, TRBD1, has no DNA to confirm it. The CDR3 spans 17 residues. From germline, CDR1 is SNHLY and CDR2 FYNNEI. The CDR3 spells CASSEDRGYRNTGELFF.

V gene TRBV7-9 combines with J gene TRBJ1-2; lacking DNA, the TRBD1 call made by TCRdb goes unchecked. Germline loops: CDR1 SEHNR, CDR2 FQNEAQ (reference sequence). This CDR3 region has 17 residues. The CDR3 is CASSSTGTGFGDYGYTF.

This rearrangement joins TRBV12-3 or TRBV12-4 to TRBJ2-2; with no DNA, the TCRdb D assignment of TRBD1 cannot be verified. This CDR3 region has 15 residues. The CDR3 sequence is CASSPFRGQGGELFF.

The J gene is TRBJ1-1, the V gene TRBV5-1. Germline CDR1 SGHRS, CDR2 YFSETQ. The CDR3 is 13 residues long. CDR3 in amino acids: CASSLDRVSEAFF.

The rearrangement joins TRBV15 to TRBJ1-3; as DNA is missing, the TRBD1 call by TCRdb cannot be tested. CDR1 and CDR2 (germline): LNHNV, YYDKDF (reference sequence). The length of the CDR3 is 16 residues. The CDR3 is CATSREPGLYGNTIYF. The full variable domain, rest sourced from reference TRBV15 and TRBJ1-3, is DAMVIQNPRYQVTQFGKPVTLSCSQTLNHNVMYWYQQKSSQAPKLLFHYYDKDFNNEADTPDNFQSRRPNTSFCFLDIRSPGLGDTAMYLCATSREPGLYGNTIYFGEGSWLTVV.

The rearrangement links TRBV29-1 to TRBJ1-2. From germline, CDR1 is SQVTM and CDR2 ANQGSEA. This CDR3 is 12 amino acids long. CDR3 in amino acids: CSVVGNTYGYTF.

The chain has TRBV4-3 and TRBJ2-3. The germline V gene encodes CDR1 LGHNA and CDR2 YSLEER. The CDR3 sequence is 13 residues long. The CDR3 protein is CASSHSSVDTQYF.

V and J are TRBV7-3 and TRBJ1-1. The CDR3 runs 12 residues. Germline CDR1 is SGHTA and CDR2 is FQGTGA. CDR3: CASMGMNTEALF.